Detailed here is one TCR beta chain. No cognate antigen has been identified for it. No much larger clone is present one base from it, and per-base qualities are unavailable. CDR1 LNHDA and CDR2 SQIVND were looked up in the germline V gene (reference sequence). Its CDR3 holds 18 amino acids, cysteine through phenylalanine. The retained sequence is limited to the CDR3, 54 bases, with the frame set at the first base. Trimming leaves V shorter by 10 bases and J shorter by 9 bases, with the junction holding 27 bases beyond the gene matches. The sample originates from a study of CD8+CD57+ T cells in acquired aplastic anemia (dated by TCRdb to about 2018). For context, the study as a whole: Extracted DNA from sorted CD4+ and CD8+ cells averaged around 3.2 ug, ranging from roughly 0.2 to 30 ug. CD8+CD57+ expansion was defined as frequency above the mean frequency observed in healthy subjects. Findings and caveats that apply to the study as a whole: CD8+ Simpson's diversity did not differ significantly between patients and healthy controls (P=0.060). Although roughly 29 CD8+ CDR3 sequences were shared by patients and controls, these sequences appeared highly expressed in patients and within the immunodominant clones of patients.

Flow cytometry had shown CD8+CD57+ cell expansion in the patients selected for sequencing. Every patient had severe acquired aplastic anemia, diagnosed using the International Study of Aplastic Anemia and Agranulocytosis and Camitta criteria. At the time blood was sampled, none of the patients had received any therapy. The study deep-sequenced TCR repertoires of sorted CD4+ and CD8+ blood T cells from severe aplastic anemia patients and healthy subjects. Patients were enrolled under clinicaltrials.gov protocols 00001620, 01623167, 00001397, 00071045, 00081523 and 00961064 in the USA. Ficoll-Paque density gradient centrifugation was used to isolate peripheral blood mononuclear cells. Before DNA extraction, CD4+ and CD8+ T cells were sorted with FACS or magnetic beads. Genomic DNA was used as template for profiling of TCR beta VDJ combinations and CDR3 sequences. TCR repertoire sequencing was run on an Illumina HiSeq 2000. In the original analysis: TRBV/TRBJ rearrangement plots, CDR3 size and DJ length profiles, and Simpson's diversity index were used to assess repertoires. The most abundant DNA sequence in the deep sequencing data was defined as the immunodominant clone. CDR3 amino acid sequences were checked for sharing across subjects and were also compared against the VDJdb database and published repertoires. The public reads were quality trimmed at Q25 with fastp and then assembled into clones with MiXCR by TCRdb, keeping productive beta chains. Identical CDR3 protein sequences are pooled into one entry, listed with their most common genes and DNA. These V and J calls rely on TCRdb rather than the paper's analysis. This sample lists over 150,000 distinct CDR3 sequences; roughly 60% were detected once. Approximately 42% of the sample is taken by the ten largest.

The clonotype was recovered from a human donor with aplastic anemia. This chain is built from TRBV19 and TRBJ2-7, with 10 bases in between that match TRBD2. The sample consisted of sorted CD4+, CD8+, or CD8+CD57+ T cells (not recorded which) from PBMCs. The DNA sequence is TGTGCCACCCAGGCTGTCCACTTGGCTAGCGGGAGTAGAGCCCGGCAGTACTTC. It encodes CATQAVHLASGSRARQYF.